What follows describes a single TCR beta chain. Germline V CDR1 and CDR2: LNHDA, SQIVND (reference sequence). The CDR3 totals 16 residues. V dropped 4 bases and J dropped 0; count of bases not matched to a gene: 2. The entry originates in a study of blood T cell repertoires in COVID-19. The protocol was immunoSEQ multiplex PCR, while the TCRdb copy is restricted to in-frame clones and leaves out a portion. The data hold 200,000 to 250,000 clones, with about 85% observed a single time. The chain couples TRBV19 to TRBJ1-3; 11 nucleotides line up with TRBD1. What was sequenced was peripheral blood. This TCR was recovered from a man aged 25-45 years who had recovered from COVID-19. The CDR3 sequence is CASSRTGGSSGNTIYF. Written as DNA, the CDR3 is TGTGCCAGTAGTAGGACAGGGGGCTCCTCTGGAAACACCATATATTTT.